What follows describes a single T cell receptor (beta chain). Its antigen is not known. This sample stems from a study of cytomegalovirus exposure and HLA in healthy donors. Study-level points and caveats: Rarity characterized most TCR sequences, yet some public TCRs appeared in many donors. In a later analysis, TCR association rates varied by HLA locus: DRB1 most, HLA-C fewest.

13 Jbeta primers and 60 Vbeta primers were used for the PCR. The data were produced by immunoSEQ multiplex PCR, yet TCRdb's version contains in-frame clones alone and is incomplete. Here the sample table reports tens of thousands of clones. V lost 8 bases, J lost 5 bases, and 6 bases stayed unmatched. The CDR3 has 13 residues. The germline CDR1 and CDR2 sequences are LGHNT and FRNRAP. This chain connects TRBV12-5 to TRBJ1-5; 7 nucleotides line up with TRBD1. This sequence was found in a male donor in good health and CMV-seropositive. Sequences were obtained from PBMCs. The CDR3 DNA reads TGTGCTAGTTCCTCGACAGGGCATCAGCCCCAGCATTTT. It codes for CASSSTGHQPQHF.